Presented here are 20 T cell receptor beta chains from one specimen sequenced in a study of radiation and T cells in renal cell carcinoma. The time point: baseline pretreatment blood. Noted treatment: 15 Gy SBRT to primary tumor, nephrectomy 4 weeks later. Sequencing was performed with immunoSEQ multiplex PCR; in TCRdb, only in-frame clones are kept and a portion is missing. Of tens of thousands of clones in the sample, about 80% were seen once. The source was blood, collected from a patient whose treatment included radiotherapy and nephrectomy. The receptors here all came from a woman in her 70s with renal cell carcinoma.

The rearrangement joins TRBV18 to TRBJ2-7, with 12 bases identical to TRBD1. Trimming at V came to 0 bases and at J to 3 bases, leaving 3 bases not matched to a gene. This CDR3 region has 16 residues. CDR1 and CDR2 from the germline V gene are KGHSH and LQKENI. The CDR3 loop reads CASSPPGTGGFYEQYF. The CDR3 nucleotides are TGTGCCAGCTCACCACCCGGGACAGGGGGCTTCTACGAGCAGTACTTC.

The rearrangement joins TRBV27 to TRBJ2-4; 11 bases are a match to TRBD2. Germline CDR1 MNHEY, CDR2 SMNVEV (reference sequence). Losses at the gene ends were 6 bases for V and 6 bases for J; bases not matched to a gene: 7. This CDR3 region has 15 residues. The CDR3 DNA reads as TGTGCCAGCAGGCAGGGGGGGACTAGCGGAAACATTCAGTACTTC. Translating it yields CASRQGGTSGNIQYF.

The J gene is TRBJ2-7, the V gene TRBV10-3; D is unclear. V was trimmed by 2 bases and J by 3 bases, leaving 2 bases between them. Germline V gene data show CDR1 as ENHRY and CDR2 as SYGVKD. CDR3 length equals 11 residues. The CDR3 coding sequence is TGTGCCATCAGTGAGGTCTACGAGCAGTACTTC. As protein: CAISEVYEQYF.

The CDR3 DNA is TGTGCCAGCAAGCTCGACGGGGGGGCGGGAGAGACCCAGTACTTC. Protein sequence: CASKLDGGAGETQYF. The chain is built from TRBV5-4 and TRBJ2-5, with 8 bases lining up with TRBD2. The length of the CDR3 is 15 residues. After removal of 6 bases from V and 4 bases from J, the junction contained 11 bases not matched to a gene. Germline lookup yields CDR1 SGHNT and CDR2 YYREEE (reference sequence). Full variable domain (rest looked up from reference TRBV5-4 and TRBJ2-5): ETGVTQSPTHLIKTRGQQVTLRCSSQSGHNTVSWYQQALGQGPQFIFQYYREEENGRGNFPPRFSGLQFPNYSSELNVNALELDDSALYLCASKLDGGAGETQYFGPGTRLLVL.

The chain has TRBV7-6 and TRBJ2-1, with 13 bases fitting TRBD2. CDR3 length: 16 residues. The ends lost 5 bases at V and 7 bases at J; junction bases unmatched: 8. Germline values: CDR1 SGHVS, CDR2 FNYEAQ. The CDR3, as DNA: TGTGCCAGCAGCCCCGGGGCGGGACTAGCGGGGAATGAGCAGTTCTTC. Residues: CASSPGAGLAGNEQFF.

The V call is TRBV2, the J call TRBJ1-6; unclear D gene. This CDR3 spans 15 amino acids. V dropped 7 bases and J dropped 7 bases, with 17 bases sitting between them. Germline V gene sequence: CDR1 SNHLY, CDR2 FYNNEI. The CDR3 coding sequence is TGTGCCAGCACGGGCAGCCTAATGGAGAATTCACCCCTCCACTTT. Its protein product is CASTGSLMENSPLHF.

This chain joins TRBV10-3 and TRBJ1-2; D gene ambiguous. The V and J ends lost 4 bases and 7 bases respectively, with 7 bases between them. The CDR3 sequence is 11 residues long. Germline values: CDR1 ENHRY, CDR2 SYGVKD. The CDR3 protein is CAISVGGGYTF. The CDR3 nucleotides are TGTGCCATCAGTGTCGGCGGTGGCTACACCTTC.

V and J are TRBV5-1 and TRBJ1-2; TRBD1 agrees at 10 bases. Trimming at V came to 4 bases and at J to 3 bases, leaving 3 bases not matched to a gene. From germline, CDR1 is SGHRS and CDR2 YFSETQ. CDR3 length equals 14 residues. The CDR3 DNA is TGCGCCAGCAGCCCGACAGGGGGCGACTATGGCTACACCTTC. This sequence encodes CASSPTGGDYGYTF.

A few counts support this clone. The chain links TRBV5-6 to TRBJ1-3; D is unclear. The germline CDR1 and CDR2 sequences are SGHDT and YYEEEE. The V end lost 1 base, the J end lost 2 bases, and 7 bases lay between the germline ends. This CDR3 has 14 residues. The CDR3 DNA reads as TGTGCCAGCAGCTTGTACTGGGCTGGAAACACCATATATTTT. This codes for CASSLYWAGNTIYF.

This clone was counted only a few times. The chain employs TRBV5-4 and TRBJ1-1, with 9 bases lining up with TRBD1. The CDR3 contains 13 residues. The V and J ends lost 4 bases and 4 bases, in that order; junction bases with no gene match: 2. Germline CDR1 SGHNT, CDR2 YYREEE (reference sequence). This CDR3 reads CASSRTGVTEAFF. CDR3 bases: TGTGCCAGCAGCAGGACAGGGGTCACTGAAGCTTTCTTT. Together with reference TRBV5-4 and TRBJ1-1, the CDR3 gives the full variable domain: ETGVTQSPTHLIKTRGQQVTLRCSSQSGHNTVSWYQQALGQGPQFIFQYYREEENGRGNFPPRFSGLQFPNYSSELNVNALELDDSALYLCASSRTGVTEAFFGQGTRLTVV.

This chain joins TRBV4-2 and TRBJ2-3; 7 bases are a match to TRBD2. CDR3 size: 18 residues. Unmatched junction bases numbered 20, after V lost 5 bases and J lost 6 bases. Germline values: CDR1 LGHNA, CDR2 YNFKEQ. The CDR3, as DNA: TGTGCCAGCAGCGCGGGGACCCTGCTAGCGGAGCCATTTGATACGCAGTATTTT. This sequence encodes CASSAGTLLAEPFDTQYF.

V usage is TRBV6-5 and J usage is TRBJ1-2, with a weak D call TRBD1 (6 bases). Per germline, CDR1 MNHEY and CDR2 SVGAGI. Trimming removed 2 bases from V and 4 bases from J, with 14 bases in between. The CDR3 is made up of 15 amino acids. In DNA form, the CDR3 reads TGTGCCAGCAGTTACACCTCAGGGGAGGCCTATGGCTACACCTTC. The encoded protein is CASSYTSGEAYGYTF.

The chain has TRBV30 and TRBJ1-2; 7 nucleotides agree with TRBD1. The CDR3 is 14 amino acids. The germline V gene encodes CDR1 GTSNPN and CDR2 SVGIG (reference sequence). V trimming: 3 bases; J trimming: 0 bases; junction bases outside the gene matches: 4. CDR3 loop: CAWRGGTANYGYTF. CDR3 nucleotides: TGTGCCTGGAGAGGTGGGACAGCTAACTATGGCTACACCTTC. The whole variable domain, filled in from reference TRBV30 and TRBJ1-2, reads SQTIHQWPATLVQPVGSPLSLECTVEGTSNPNLYWYRQAAGRGLQLLFYSVGIGQISSEVPQNLSASRPQDRQFILSSKKLLLSDSGFYLCAWRGGTANYGYTFGSGTRLTVV.

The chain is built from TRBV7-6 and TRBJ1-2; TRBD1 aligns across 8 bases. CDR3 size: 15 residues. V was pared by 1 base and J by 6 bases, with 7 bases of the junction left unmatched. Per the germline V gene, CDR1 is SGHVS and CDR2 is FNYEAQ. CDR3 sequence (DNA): TGTGCCAGCAGCTTAGAGACAGGGGTATTGAATGGCTACACCTTC. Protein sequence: CASSLETGVLNGYTF.

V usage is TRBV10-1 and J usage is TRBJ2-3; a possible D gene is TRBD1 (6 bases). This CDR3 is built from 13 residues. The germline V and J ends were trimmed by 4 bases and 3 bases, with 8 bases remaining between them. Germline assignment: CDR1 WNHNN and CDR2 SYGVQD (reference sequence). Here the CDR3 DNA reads TGCGCCAGCAGTGTGGACAGAACAGATACGCAGTATTTT. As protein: CASSVDRTDTQYF.

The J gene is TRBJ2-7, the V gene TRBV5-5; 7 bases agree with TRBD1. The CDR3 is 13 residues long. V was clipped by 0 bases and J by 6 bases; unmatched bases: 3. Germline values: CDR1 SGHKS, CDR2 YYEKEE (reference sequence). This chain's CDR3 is CASSLGTGGEQYF. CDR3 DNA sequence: TGTGCCAGCAGCTTGGGGACAGGCGGCGAGCAGTACTTC.

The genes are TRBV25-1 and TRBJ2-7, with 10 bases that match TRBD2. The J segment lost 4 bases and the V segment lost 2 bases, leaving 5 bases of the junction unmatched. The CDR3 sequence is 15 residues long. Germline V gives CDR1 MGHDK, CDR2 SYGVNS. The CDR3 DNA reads TGTGCCAGCAGTGAAAAGGGACTAGCGTCGTACGAGCAGTACTTC. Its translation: CASSEKGLASYEQYF.

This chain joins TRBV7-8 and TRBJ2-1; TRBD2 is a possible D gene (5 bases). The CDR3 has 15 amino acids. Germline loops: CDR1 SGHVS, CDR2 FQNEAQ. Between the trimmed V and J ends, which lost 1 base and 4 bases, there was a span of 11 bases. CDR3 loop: CASSLEGVVYNEQFF. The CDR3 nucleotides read TGTGCCAGCAGCTTAGAGGGAGTTGTTTACAATGAGCAGTTCTTC.

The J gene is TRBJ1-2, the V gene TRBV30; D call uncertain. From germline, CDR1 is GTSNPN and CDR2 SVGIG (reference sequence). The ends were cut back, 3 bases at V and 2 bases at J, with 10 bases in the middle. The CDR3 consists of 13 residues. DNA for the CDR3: TGTGCCTGGAGAGCAGCGCAAAACTATGGCTACACCTTC. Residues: CAWRAAQNYGYTF. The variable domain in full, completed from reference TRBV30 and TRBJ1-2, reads SQTIHQWPATLVQPVGSPLSLECTVEGTSNPNLYWYRQAAGRGLQLLFYSVGIGQISSEVPQNLSASRPQDRQFILSSKKLLLSDSGFYLCAWRAAQNYGYTFGSGTRLTVV.

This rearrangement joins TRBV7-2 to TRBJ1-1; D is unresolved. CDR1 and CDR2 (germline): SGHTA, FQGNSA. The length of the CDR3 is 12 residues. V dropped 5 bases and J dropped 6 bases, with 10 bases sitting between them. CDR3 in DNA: TGTGCCAGCAGCATCCGAAGGGCTGAAGCTTTCTTT. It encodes CASSIRRAEAFF.